A single sample gave rise to the 11 T cell receptor beta chains below, sequenced in a study of blood T cell repertoires in COVID-19. Libraries were prepared by immunoSEQ multiplex PCR; TCRdb keeps only in-frame clonotypes and omits some of them. The table lists 200,000 to 300,000 clones, 75% to 90% of them singletons. Sequencing was done on a sample of peripheral blood. All receptors derive from a man aged 30 to 39 with active or convalescent COVID-19.

This chain links TRBV5-1 with TRBJ2-5; no clear D. The CDR3 extends over 14 amino acids. Germline loops: CDR1 SGHRS, CDR2 YFSETQ. The V end lost 4 bases, the J end lost 5 bases, and 15 bases lay between the germline ends. The CDR3 is CASSANSEVETQYF. In nucleotides, the CDR3 is TGCGCCAGCAGCGCTAATAGTGAAGTGGAGACCCAGTACTTC.

This chain connects TRBV4-1 to TRBJ2-3; TRBD2 agrees at 10 bases. V gave up 4 bases and J gave up 5 bases; unmatched junction bases: 21. Germline lookup yields CDR1 MGHRA and CDR2 YSYEKL. The CDR3 runs 20 residues. In DNA form, the CDR3 reads TGCGCCAGCAGCCTCGGGGCGGGAGCTCGCGCTAGCGGGGGTATAGATACGCAGTATTTT. Protein sequence: CASSLGAGARASGGIDTQYF.

To note about this clone: The sample contains more than one DNA sequence encoding this CDR3. The CDR3 bases are TGTGCCAGCAGCTTAGACGGGCTAGCGGGGTATAATGAGCAGTTCTTC. This translates into CASSLDGLAGYNEQFF. The gene calls are TRBV7-2 and TRBJ2-1, with 9 bases identical to TRBD2. The V gene's germline CDR1 is SGHTA and CDR2 FQGNSA. CDR3 length: 16 residues. The V gene end was trimmed by 1 base and the J gene end by 7 bases; junction bases not matched to a gene: 8.

The J gene is TRBJ1-1, the V gene TRBV13; D perhaps matches TRBD1 (6 bases). Germline CDR1 is PRHDT and CDR2 is FYEKMQ (reference sequence). The V gene lost 4 bases and the J gene lost 4 bases, with 10 bases spanning the gap. The CDR3 is 13 residues long. CDR3 sequence (DNA): TGTGCCAGCAGCTCAACAGGGTCCACTGAAGCTTTCTTT. Encoded protein: CASSSTGSTEAFF.

The rearrangement links TRBV6-2 or TRBV6-3 to TRBJ2-2; D is possibly TRBD2 (5 bases). The CDR3 sequence is 14 residues long. CDR1 and CDR2 (germline): MNHEY, SVGEGT. V was cut by 2 bases and J by 3 bases, with 7 bases left in between. This CDR3 is CASSYRGYTGELFF. For the CDR3, the DNA is TGTGCCAGCAGTTACAGAGGGTACACCGGGGAGCTGTTTTTT.

The V call is TRBV27, the J call TRBJ2-1, with D hard to call. The ends were cut back, 5 bases at V and 5 bases at J, with 4 bases in the middle. The length of the CDR3 is 11 residues. From germline, CDR1 is MNHEY and CDR2 SMNVEV (reference sequence). DNA of the CDR3: TGTGCCAGCAGTCTCCACAATGAGCAGTTCTTC. Protein sequence: CASSLHNEQFF.

This chain connects TRBV5-1 to TRBJ1-2; TRBD1 matches 8 bases. This CDR3 comprises 16 residues. Germline V gives CDR1 SGHRS, CDR2 YFSETQ. With V trimmed by 4 bases and J by 6 bases, 14 bases remained unmatched. The CDR3 DNA reads TGCGCCAGCAGCGTTCGCCCGGGACAGGTGGTAGATGGCTACACCTTC. Translated: CASSVRPGQVVDGYTF.

The chain couples TRBV5-1 to TRBJ1-5; 7 bases align to TRBD1. Germline CDR1 is SGHRS and CDR2 is YFSETQ. Germline trimming cut 4 bases from V and 10 bases from J; bases unmatched to any gene: 5. The CDR3 spans 12 residues. CDR3: CASSITGEPQHF. The CDR3 DNA sequence: TGCGCCAGCAGCATCACAGGGGAACCCCAGCATTTT.

V usage is TRBV6-2 or TRBV6-3 and J usage is TRBJ1-4, with 9 bases lining up with TRBD1. The CDR3 has 17 amino acids. V shed 6 bases and J 0 bases; nucleotides not matched to a gene: 8. Germline V CDR1 and CDR2: MNHEY, SVGEGT. The CDR3 nucleotides are TGTGCCAGCAGCGCTTACGGGACAGGGCCAACTAATGAAAAACTGTTTTTT. The encoded protein is CASSAYGTGPTNEKLFF.

The V and J genes are TRBV5-1 and TRBJ1-6; D remains unclear. The V gene's germline CDR1 is SGHRS and CDR2 YFSETQ. Trimming cost V 4 bases and J 0 bases, with 17 bases left between them. The CDR3 is made up of 18 amino acids. The CDR3 loop reads CASSLGRHIYSYNSPLHF. The CDR3 DNA reads as TGCGCCAGCAGCCTGGGTCGACACATATACTCCTATAATTCACCCCTCCACTTT.

The genes are TRBV6-1 and TRBJ1-2; unclear D gene. V lost 0 bases and J lost 13, with 21 bases in between. The germline V gene has CDR1 MNHNS and CDR2 SASEGT. This CDR3 has 15 residues. DNA for the CDR3: TGTGCCAGCAGTGAAGCGCCGTCCTCTAAAGCCCTAAGCACCTTC. It codes for CASSEAPSSKALSTF.